These T cell receptor beta chains were read from a single sample in a study of CD8+ T cells in alopecia areata. Only in-frame clones appear in the TCRdb table, and some are missing; sequencing was by immunoSEQ multiplex PCR. There are 100,000 to 150,000 clones in the sample; over 55% occur only once, and 4.5% to 6% lies in the top ten. Sample: CD4+ T cells sorted from blood, taken at week 4, from a patient treated with tofacitinib. The receptor set was obtained from a human donor with alopecia areata. The CDR3 runs from the conserved cysteine through the conserved F or W. Each record gives: clone size, D gene, V gene, J gene, CDR3 protein, CDR3 DNA. A D gene is named only where the DNA matches it firmly. Clone size is stated in some rows and not others, as once, few, many or a class when expanded.

few	-	TRBV5-4	TRBJ2-3	CASSLAGGTDTQYF	TGTGCCAGCAGCTTGGCTGGGGGCACAGATACGCAGTATTTT
-	TRBD2	TRBV29-1	TRBJ2-3	CSVNPTSGFTDTQYF	TGCAGCGTGAACCCGACTAGCGGGTTCACAGATACGCAGTATTTT
-	-	TRBV2	TRBJ1-5	CASSEIAGNQPQHF	TGTGCCAGCAGTGAAATAGCAGGTAATCAGCCCCAGCATTTT
-	-	TRBV30	TRBJ1-2	CAWSPEAGPGLYYGYTF	TGTGCCTGGAGCCCCGAGGCAGGGCCGGGCTTATACTATGGCTACACCTTC
few	-	TRBV29-1	TRBJ1-2	CSVLEGGYGYTF	TGCAGCGTGCTGGAGGGGGGCTATGGCTACACCTTC
-	-	TRBV29-1	TRBJ2-3	CSTHIPTDTQYF	TGCAGTACCCACATACCCACAGATACGCAGTATTTT
-	TRBD1	TRBV7-2	TRBJ1-5	CASSLVGDRRQPQHF	TGTGCCAGCAGCTTAGTTGGGGACAGAAGACAGCCCCAGCATTTT
-	-	TRBV5-1	TRBJ2-7	CASTTLQGSYEQYF	TGCGCCAGCACCACCCTACAAGGCTCCTACGAGCAGTACTTC
-	TRBD1	TRBV30	TRBJ1-5	CAWRPKTGGLSNQPQHF	TGTGCCTGGAGGCCGAAGACAGGGGGTTTGAGCAATCAGCCCCAGCATTTT
-	TRBD1	TRBV28	TRBJ2-5	CASSPPTGAVQETQYF	TGTGCCAGCAGTCCCCCGACAGGGGCCGTCCAAGAGACCCAGTACTTC
-	-	TRBV4-2	TRBJ1-1	CASSLGGGTNEAFF	TGTGCCAGCAGCCTTGGGGGAGGGACAAATGAAGCTTTCTTT
few	-	TRBV5-1	TRBJ2-7	CASKRGQDPYEQYF	TGCGCCAGCAAAAGAGGACAAGATCCCTACGAGCAGTACTTC
few	-	TRBV7-7	TRBJ2-5	CASSNPTEETQYF	TGTGCCAGCAGCAACCCGACGGAAGAGACCCAGTACTTC